The 22 T cell receptor beta chains reported below all come from one sample, sequenced in a study of regulatory T cells in long-lasting Graves disease (dated by TCRdb to the early 2020s). The time point label corresponds to: persistent/refractory GD, antithyroid drugs over 5 years with positive TRAb. RNA was extracted from PBMCs in TRIzol for both TCR sequencing and RNA sequencing. The method behind the library was multiplex PCR. Sequencing instrument: Illumina HiSeq 4000. iRepertoire HTBI primers and Arm-PCR amplification of CDR3 regions were used to construct TCR beta libraries. In-frame beta chains were kept once TCRdb had trimmed the public reads at Q25 with fastp and called clones with MiXCR. When rows share a CDR3 protein, they turn into one entry using the most common DNA and genes. The sample table shows roughly 300,000 distinct CDR3 sequences, and 22% are seen once. Of the sample, 56% is held by the ten largest clones.

The material was peripheral blood mononuclear cells (PBMCs), obtained when the disease was refractory, from a patient treated with antithyroid drugs. The receptors derive from a female donor with Graves disease.

This chain links TRBV6-1 with TRBJ2-5; D remains unclear. Trimming pared 5 bases from V and 1 base from J, leaving 14 bases between. This CDR3 has 15 amino acids. In germline, CDR1 is MNHNS, CDR2 SASEGT. CDR3: CASSRVAYSQETQYF. CDR3 in DNA: TGTGCCAGCAGTCGGGTGGCGTACTCCCAAGAGACCCAGTACTTC.

In regard to this clonotype: The junction does not match germline at one end; this may be a read error. This chain links TRBV19 with TRBJ2-7, with TRBD1 matching over 8 bases. Germline V gene lookup returns CDR1 LNHDA and CDR2 SQIVND (reference sequence). The CDR3 is 12 residues long. The CDR3 region has the DNA TGTGCCAGTAGTGACAGGGGTTACGCGCAGTACTTC. Amino acid sequence: CASSDRGYAQYF.

This clonotype came up a few times. This chain connects TRBV18 to TRBJ2-6, with 7 bases matching TRBD2. Per the germline V gene, CDR1 is KGHSH and CDR2 is LQKENI. V lost 2 bases, J lost 0 bases, and 4 bases stayed unmatched. The CDR3 length is 17 residues. CDR3 amino acids: CASSPSGAGSGANVLTF. The DNA of the CDR3 is TGTGCCAGCTCACCAAGCGGGGCCGGCTCTGGGGCCAACGTCCTGACTTTC.

This rearrangement joins TRBV12-3 or TRBV12-4 to TRBJ1-5; 8 bases map to TRBD1. Trimming removed 3 bases from V and 1 base from J; junction bases left unmatched: 8. The CDR3 is 17 residues long. CDR3 amino acids: CASSFRGRVESNQPQHF. The DNA for the CDR3 is TGTGCCAGCAGTTTCAGGGGGCGGGTAGAGAGCAATCAGCCCCAGCATTTT.

This clonotype appeared many times. V usage is TRBV11-2 and J usage is TRBJ2-5, with a weak D call TRBD2 (6 bases). The CDR3 runs 16 residues. V was trimmed by 5 bases and J by 5 bases, leaving 21 bases between them. Germline lookup yields CDR1 SGHAT and CDR2 FQNNGV. The DNA for the CDR3 is TGTGCCAGCAGCGCCTACGGCTTAAGGAGCGGGGAGACCCAGTACTTC. Translation: CASSAYGLRSGETQYF.

The chain is built from TRBV5-8 and TRBJ2-7, with 11 bases fitting TRBD2. The CDR3 contains 14 residues. The trim removed 6 bases at V and 2 bases at J, leaving 4 bases unmatched. CDR1 SGHTS and CDR2 YDEGEE come from the germline V gene. The CDR3 sequence is CASTLAGGTYEQYF. CDR3 bases: TGTGCCAGCACGCTAGCGGGAGGAACCTACGAGCAGTACTTC.

To note about this clonotype: A junction end diverges from the germline sequence, so it may reflect a read error. V is TRBV20-1 and J is TRBJ2-7; TRBD2 agrees at 7 bases. The CDR3 runs 13 residues. CDR1 DFQATT and CDR2 SNEGSKA come from the germline V gene (reference sequence). This chain's CDR3 is CSAPGLQNYEQCF. In DNA form, the CDR3 reads TGCAGTGCACCGGGACTACAGAACTACGAGCAGTGCTTC.

This clonotype was detected a few times. Germline and junction disagree at one end, which may indicate a read error. The chain joins TRBV30 to TRBJ1-6, with D maybe TRBD1 (6 bases). CDR1 GTSNPN and CDR2 SVGIG come from the germline V gene (reference sequence). There are 15 residues in the CDR3. CDR3 sequence: CAWSWTELDNSPLHF. The CDR3 bases are TGTGCCTGGAGTTGGACAGAGCTCGATAACTCACCCCTCCACTTT.

This chain uses TRBV6-1 with TRBJ2-2; a weak D match, TRBD2 (6 bases). V was cut by 1 base and J by 7 bases, with 10 bases left in between. This CDR3 region has 14 residues. Germline assignment: CDR1 MNHNS and CDR2 SASEGT. In nucleotides, the CDR3 is TGTGCCAGCAGTGAAGGACTAGTCGGCGGGGAGCTGTTTTTT. Its protein is CASSEGLVGGELFF.

This clonotype was observed at least ten times. The chain is built from TRBV6-5 and TRBJ2-1, with no clear D. V lost 0 bases and J 5 bases, leaving 2 bases between the germline ends. Germline CDR1 MNHEY, CDR2 SVGAGI. This CDR3 has 12 amino acids. The CDR3 is CASSYSNNEQFF. The DNA of the CDR3 is TGTGCCAGCAGTTACTCTAACAATGAGCAGTTCTTC.

The table lists this clonotype with many counts. J is TRBJ2-7 and V is TRBV7-2; 8 positions agree with TRBD2. V was pared by 5 bases and J by 2 bases, with 11 bases of the junction left unmatched. The germline V gene has CDR1 SGHTA and CDR2 FQGNSA. The CDR3 has 16 residues. CDR3 loop: CASSQSPLAGAYEQYF. Written as DNA, the CDR3 is TGTGCCAGCAGCCAGAGCCCGCTAGCGGGCGCCTACGAGCAGTACTTC.

This clonotype appeared a few times. The chain is built from TRBV29-1 and TRBJ1-1, with 9 nucleotides matching TRBD1. V lost 7 bases, J lost 4 bases, and 4 bases stayed unmatched. The CDR3 is 12 amino acids. In germline, CDR1 is SQVTM, CDR2 ANQGSEA. CDR3 protein: CSAGDRATEAFF. CDR3 coding DNA: TGCAGCGCCGGGGACAGGGCCACTGAAGCTTTCTTT. Looking up the rest from reference TRBV29-1 and TRBJ1-1 gives the full variable domain: SAVISQKPSRDICQRGTSLTIQCQVDSQVTMMFWYRQQPGQSLTLIATANQGSEATYESGFVIDKFPISRPNLTFSTLTVSNMSPEDSSIYLCSAGDRATEAFFGQGTRLTVV.

This clonotype was recorded a few times. The rearrangement uses TRBV24-1 and TRBJ2-3; possibly TRBD1 or TRBD2 for D (5 bases each). Trimming removed 4 bases from V and 6 bases from J, with 10 bases in between. Looked up from germline, CDR1 is KGHDR and CDR2 is SFDVKD. CDR3 length equals 13 residues. The CDR3 DNA follows: TGTGCCACCAGTGACTCGGGACGGGATACGCAGTATTTT. Encoded protein: CATSDSGRDTQYF.

In nucleotides, the CDR3 is TGTGCCAGCAGCCCCACGCCCGGACTAGCCCCTTCCCAAGAGACCCAGTACTTC. Amino acid sequence: CASSPTPGLAPSQETQYF. The rearrangement joins TRBV3-1 to TRBJ2-5, with 8 bases matching TRBD2. CDR1 is LGHDT and CDR2 is YNNKEL in the germline V gene (reference sequence). Losses at the gene ends were 4 bases for V and 1 base for J; bases not matched to a gene: 14. The CDR3 length is 18 residues.

A note on this clonotype: A much larger clone differs from this one at a single base, so this may be a read error. This sequence joins TRBV12-3 or TRBV12-4 and TRBJ2-7; 8 positions agree with TRBD2. Trimming cost V 3 bases and J 5 bases; bases outside gene matches: 9. The CDR3 totals 15 residues. DNA of the CDR3: TGTGCCAGCAGTTTCGGACCAGCGGGAGTTCACGAGCAGTACTTC. Translating gives CASSFGPAGVHEQYF.

In this sample, this clonotype turned up once. This could be a read error, since a much larger clone is one nucleotide away. V gene TRBV27 combines with J gene TRBJ1-2, with 9 bases that match TRBD1. This CDR3 has 16 residues. Germline CDR1 and CDR2: MNHEY and SMNVEV (reference sequence). CDR3 nucleotides: TGTGCCAGCAGTCCCCATACAGGGGGCTCTCACTATGGCCACACCTTC. Amino acids: CASSPHTGGSHYGHTF.

The rearrangement links TRBV10-3 to TRBJ2-4; 7 bases are shared with TRBD1. V shed 2 bases, J shed 8 bases, and the junction held 0 bases outside the gene matches. Germline CDR1 and CDR2: ENHRY and SYGVKD. The CDR3 loop spans 12 amino acids. In DNA, the CDR3 is TGTGCCATCAGTGAGACAGGGGACATTCAGTACTTC. It yields the protein CAISETGDIQYF.

The genes are TRBV5-6 and TRBJ1-1; tentatively, D is TRBD1 (6 bases). Germline loops: CDR1 SGHDT, CDR2 YYEEEE. V lost 0 bases and J 5 bases, leaving 20 bases between the germline ends. The CDR3 covers 17 residues. In DNA form, the CDR3 reads TGTGCCAGCAGCTTGGCCCTGGACAGCAAACGGGAAACTGAAGCTTTCTTT. It encodes CASSLALDSKRETEAFF.

There are a few counts of this clonotype. The chain's CDR3 is CASSLTGTGSLGGYTF. CDR3 coding DNA: TGTGCCAGCAGTTTGACCGGGACAGGCTCTCTTGGGGGCTACACCTTC. V is TRBV7-9 and J is TRBJ1-2, with 8 bases identical to TRBD1. Germline V gene lookup returns CDR1 SEHNR and CDR2 FQNEAQ (reference sequence). V shed 6 bases and J 8 bases; nucleotides not matched to a gene: 17. CDR3 size: 16 residues.

This clonotype was counted ten times or more. This chain joins TRBV6-1 and TRBJ2-5; 11 nucleotides line up with TRBD2. This CDR3 has 15 amino acids. Germline V gene sequence: CDR1 MNHNS, CDR2 SASEGT. V gave up 6 bases and J gave up 3 bases; unmatched junction bases: 6. The CDR3, as DNA: TGTGCCAGCAGACCCCTAGCGGGAGGCGAAGAGACCCAGTACTTC. This codes for CASRPLAGGEETQYF.

The chain is built from TRBV19 and TRBJ1-1; D might be TRBD1 (5 bases). This CDR3 contains 16 residues. Trimming took 1 base from V and 0 from J, leaving 12 bases between them. The germline gives CDR1 LNHDA, CDR2 SQIVND (reference sequence). CDR3 DNA: TGTGCCAGTAGTATAGTAGGGGATTGGATGAACACTGAAGCTTTCTTT. Protein product: CASSIVGDWMNTEAFF.

This clonotype was found a few times. The chain joins TRBV28 to TRBJ2-7; D might be TRBD1 or TRBD2, each matching 5 bases. CDR1 is MDHEN, CDR2 SYDVKM, per germline. This CDR3 region has 14 residues. The V end was cut by 7 bases, the J end by 0 bases, with 13 bases between. CDR3 region: CASKEGILSYEQYF. The DNA of the CDR3 is TGTGCCAGCAAAGAGGGGATCCTCTCCTACGAGCAGTACTTC.